The clone carrying this T cell receptor (beta chain) was recorded at least ten times. Its target is unknown. Per the germline V gene, CDR1 is SNHLY and CDR2 is FYNNEI. The CDR3 runs 14 residues. Trimming removed 7 bases at V and 0 bases at J, with 10 bases between. This sample is drawn from a study of CD8 T cells in ankylosing spondylitis. Overall study results and limits: Seemingly distinctive of ankylosing spondylitis blood was a TCR beta motif formed by eight highly homologous variants. Significantly higher representation of disease-linked clones was reported for matched ankylosing spondylitis synovial fluid. CD8+ cells made up the disease-linked clones, which were relatively rare in peripheral blood.

MiXCR, run by TCRdb on the 5' RACE reads, gives a single entry per CDR3 protein. There are about 500,000 distinct CDR3 sequences in the sample; approximately 12% occur only once, and approximately 7% lies in the top ten. Sample: blood, either unsorted or a sorted T cell fraction (not recorded which). This TCR derives from a male donor with ankylosing spondylitis. The rearrangement uses TRBV2 and TRBJ2-1; D remains unclear. CDR3 DNA sequence: TGTGCCAGCAAGGCGCCGGCCTCCTACAATGAGCAGTTCTTC. Amino acid sequence: CASKAPASYNEQFF.